This passage covers 24 T cell receptor beta chains from one sample sequenced in a study of regulatory and conventional T cells in RAG deficiency. Profiled with immunoSEQ multiplex PCR; TCRdb holds only in-frame clones, not every one. The sample shows 9,000 to 15,000 clones, 94% of them seen only once. Regulatory T cells were sorted from blood as CD4+ CD25-high CD127-low cells. This sample also belongs to another study, concerning regulatory T cells. That paper notes: The primer mix had 52 TRBV and 13 TRBJ primers.

The material sequenced was CD127- CD25+ CD4+ Tregs sorted from blood. Receptor source: a human donor in good health.

Details on this clone: The identical CDR3 is also encoded by other nucleotide sequences in the sample. This chain connects TRBV12-1 to TRBJ2-7; whether TRBD2, the table's D call, matches the DNA was not checked. TRBV12-1 is a pseudogene locus. The CDR3 loop spans 18 amino acids. The CDR3 DNA reads TGTGCCAGCAGCCCCCCCCTGTTCGGGGGTCCAAGCTCCTACGAGCAGTACTTC. Protein sequence: CASSPPLFGGPSSYEQYF.

The gene calls are TRBV20-1 and TRBJ2-3; 10 bases map to TRBD1. CDR1 DFQATT and CDR2 SNEGSKA come from the germline V gene (reference sequence). After removal of 6 bases from V and 11 bases from J, the junction contained 5 bases not matched to a gene. The CDR3 sequence is 11 residues long. CDR3 amino acids: CSAGGDRGQYF. The CDR3, as DNA: TGCAGTGCCGGGGGGGACAGGGGGCAGTATTTT.

The V call is TRBV19, the J call TRBJ2-6; the D gene is possibly TRBD1 (6 bases). Germline V gives CDR1 LNHDA, CDR2 SQIVND (reference sequence). The CDR3 length is 18 residues. Trimming took 4 bases from V and 4 from J, leaving 20 bases between them. The CDR3 DNA sequence: TGTGCCAGTAGTACTCACTCTACAGGGAGCGTGGGGGCCAACGTCCTGACTTTC. Translation gives CASSTHSTGSVGANVLTF.

The gene calls are TRBV6-6 and TRBJ2-7, with D possibly being TRBD1 (6 bases). Deletions cut 0 bases from V and 0 bases from J, with 6 bases between. Germline CDR1 and CDR2: MNHNY and SVGAGI (reference sequence). This CDR3 has 14 amino acids. The CDR3 spells CASSYSGGSYEQYF. CDR3 bases: TGTGCCAGCAGTTACTCAGGGGGCTCCTACGAGCAGTACTTC.

Only one count was recorded for this clone. The rearrangement uses TRBV27 and TRBJ1-1; unclear D gene. The germline V and J ends were trimmed by 8 bases and 11 bases, with 15 bases remaining between them. Looked up from germline, CDR1 is MNHEY and CDR2 is SMNVEV (reference sequence). This CDR3 has 11 residues. The CDR3 DNA reads as TGTGCCAGCTTCTCTCGGGGTCGGGCTTTCTTT. It yields the protein CASFSRGRAFF.

V is TRBV5-1 and J is TRBJ1-2, with TRBD1 as a possible D gene (6 bases). V was cut by 0 bases and J by 2 bases, with 14 bases left in between. This CDR3 spans 16 amino acids. Germline V CDR1 and CDR2: SGHRS, YFSETQ. CDR3 in DNA: TGCGCCAGCAGCTTGGGGGGACAATTTGGGAACTATGGCTACACCTTC. It translates to CASSLGGQFGNYGYTF.

This rearrangement joins TRBV5-1 to TRBJ2-1; D perhaps matches TRBD1 (6 bases). The CDR3 contains 15 residues. Per germline, CDR1 SGHRS and CDR2 YFSETQ. V was cut by 0 bases and J by 9 bases, with 16 bases left in between. CDR3 sequence (DNA): TGCGCCAGCAGCTTGGTGGCTAACCCAGGGGTTGAGCAGTTCTTC. It encodes CASSLVANPGVEQFF.

The V call is TRBV11-2, the J call TRBJ2-2, with D possibly TRBD2 on 5 matching bases. V lost 3 bases and J 4 bases, leaving 6 bases between the germline ends. This CDR3 spans 13 amino acids. The germline V gene has CDR1 SGHAT and CDR2 FQNNGV. This chain's CDR3 is CASSFGSTGELFF. The CDR3 DNA follows: TGTGCCAGCAGCTTTGGGAGCACCGGGGAGCTGTTTTTT. Full variable domain (rest looked up from reference TRBV11-2 and TRBJ2-2): EAGVAQSPRYKIIEKRQSVAFWCNPISGHATLYWYQQILGQGPKLLIQFQNNGVVDDSQLPKDRFSAERLKGVDSTLKIQPAKLEDSAVYLCASSFGSTGELFFGEGSRLTVL.

This clone showed up just once. J is TRBJ2-3 and V is TRBV20-1, with D unresolved. The V end lost 0 bases, the J end lost 15 bases, and 7 bases lay between the germline ends. Germline CDR1 reads DFQATT; CDR2 reads SNEGSKA (reference sequence). The CDR3 contains 9 residues. CDR3 amino acids: CSARDPPYF. Here the CDR3 DNA reads TGCAGTGCTAGAGATCCCCCATATTTT.

In nucleotides, the CDR3 is TGTGCCAGCACCCTTCAGGCCCCGGGAGGCACCGGGGAGCTGTTTTTT. Its protein product is CASTLQAPGGTGELFF. J is TRBJ2-2 and V is TRBV27, with TRBD2 matching 7 bases. In germline, CDR1 is MNHEY, CDR2 SMNVEV (reference sequence). V was pared by 7 bases and J by 4 bases, with 12 bases of the junction left unmatched. The CDR3 sequence is 16 residues long.

V gene TRBV6-1 combines with J gene TRBJ2-7; perhaps TRBD1 as D (6 bases). The CDR3 contains 15 residues. In germline, CDR1 is MNHNS, CDR2 SASEGT. The V end was cut by 2 bases, the J end by 3 bases, with 14 bases between. The CDR3 loop is CASSEYVGRGYEQYF. CDR3 nucleotides: TGTGCCAGCAGTGAATACGTCGGCAGGGGCTACGAGCAGTACTTC.

This chain joins TRBV28 and TRBJ1-1; D is perhaps TRBD1 (6 bases). This CDR3 spans 15 amino acids. Germline V gives CDR1 MDHEN, CDR2 SYDVKM. Trimming removed 5 bases from V and 1 base from J, with 14 bases in between. In nucleotides, the CDR3 is TGTGCCAGCAGTACCTCCGACAGGCGGAACACTGAAGCTTTCTTT. Translation: CASSTSDRRNTEAFF.

This clone was counted once. This sequence joins TRBV2 and TRBJ2-1, with 9 bases fitting TRBD2. Germline V lookup: CDR1 SNHLY, CDR2 FYNNEI. The CDR3 runs 16 residues. The ends lost 2 bases at V and 9 bases at J; junction bases unmatched: 11. Here the CDR3 reads CASSEQYSGGRGEQFF. The CDR3 DNA sequence: TGTGCCAGCAGTGAACAGTACAGCGGGGGGAGGGGTGAGCAGTTCTTC.

The chain carries TRBV19 and TRBJ1-1; 7 bases map to TRBD1. V lost 3 bases, J lost 8 bases, and 9 bases stayed unmatched. Germline-derived CDR1 and CDR2 are LNHDA and SQIVND (reference sequence). The CDR3 runs 14 residues. The CDR3 nucleotides are TGTGCCAGTAGTATGTACCATACGGACAGGGAAGCTTTCTTT. Translated, it gives CASSMYHTDREAFF.

This sequence joins TRBV10-2 and TRBJ2-3; D gene ambiguous. CDR3 length: 13 residues. V was trimmed by 7 bases and J by 2 bases, leaving 10 bases between them. CDR1 is WSHSY and CDR2 is SAAADI in the germline V gene. The DNA of the CDR3 is TGCGCCAGCAAAAGACTTACCACAGATACGCAGTATTTT. This translates into CASKRLTTDTQYF.

The chain links TRBV5-6 to TRBJ2-7; TRBD2 might be the D (5 bases). This CDR3 spans 13 amino acids. The V end was cut by 5 bases, the J end by 1 base, with 10 bases between. The germline V gene has CDR1 SGHDT and CDR2 YYEEEE. CDR3: CASRRVDSYEQYF. Here the CDR3 DNA reads TGTGCCAGCAGGAGGGTAGATTCCTACGAGCAGTACTTC.

The chain recombines TRBV5-1 with TRBJ1-5; D is unclear. The CDR3 is 12 amino acids. The germline V and J ends were trimmed by 6 bases and 2 bases, with 6 bases remaining between them. In germline, CDR1 is SGHRS, CDR2 YFSETQ. The CDR3 DNA is TGCGCCAGCAAAGCTGGCAATCAGCCCCAGCATTTT. Its protein product is CASKAGNQPQHF. Using reference TRBV5-1 and TRBJ1-5 for the parts outside the CDR3, the full variable domain is KAGVTQTPRYLIKTRGQQVTLSCSPISGHRSVSWYQQTPGQGLQFLFEYFSETQRNKGNFPGRFSGRQFSNSRSEMNVSTLELGDSALYLCASKAGNQPQHFGDGTRLSIL.

V usage is TRBV7-8 and J usage is TRBJ1-2; D unresolved. The CDR3 has 13 residues. Trimming removed 5 bases at V and 2 bases at J, with 9 bases between. The germline V gene encodes CDR1 SGHVS and CDR2 FQNEAQ. CDR3 residues: CASSRGANYGYTF. For the CDR3, the DNA is TGTGCCAGCAGCCGAGGAGCAAACTATGGCTACACCTTC.

V is TRBV7-9 and J is TRBJ2-4, with a weak D call TRBD1 (6 bases). Germline V gene data show CDR1 as SEHNR and CDR2 as FQNEAQ (reference sequence). The CDR3 consists of 18 residues. V gave up 3 bases and J gave up 0 bases, with 18 bases separating them. The CDR3 nucleotides read TGTGCCAGCAGCTTCGGATCCCAGGGGCGAATAGCCAAAAACATTCAGTACTTC. It is translated as CASSFGSQGRIAKNIQYF.

The chain has TRBV4-2 and TRBJ2-2, with 14 bases aligning to TRBD2. This CDR3 spans 20 amino acids. The V gene end was trimmed by 8 bases and the J gene end by 5 bases; junction bases not matched to a gene: 19. The germline CDR1 and CDR2 sequences are LGHNA and YNFKEQ. CDR3: CASGTRPRLAGGPETGELFF. CDR3 DNA: TGTGCCAGCGGGACCCGACCTAGACTAGCGGGGGGGCCAGAAACCGGGGAGCTGTTTTTT.

V is TRBV7-9 and J is TRBJ2-1; D is perhaps TRBD2 (7 bases). Trimming removed 4 bases at V and 7 bases at J, with 26 bases between. The CDR3 contains 18 residues. Germline V gene data show CDR1 as SEHNR and CDR2 as FQNEAQ (reference sequence). CDR3 residues: CASSSRRGEGGRLNEQFF. CDR3 nucleotide sequence: TGTGCCAGCAGCTCGCGCCGGGGGGAGGGGGGGCGTTTAAATGAGCAGTTCTTC.

V and J are TRBV19 and TRBJ1-3, with 9 bases lining up with TRBD1. The V segment lost 7 bases and the J segment 0 bases; nucleotides outside the gene matches: 7. Germline V gene sequence: CDR1 LNHDA, CDR2 SQIVND (reference sequence). The CDR3 runs to 16 residues. As DNA, the CDR3 is TGTGCCAGTACATGGGACAGGGTAAGCTCTGGAAACACCATATATTTT. It is translated as CASTWDRVSSGNTIYF.

V and J are TRBV6-1 and TRBJ1-1, with D perhaps TRBD1 (5 bases). Germline values: CDR1 MNHNS, CDR2 SASEGT. The CDR3 contains 15 residues. V was pared by 2 bases and J by 5 bases, with 15 bases between. CDR3 amino acids: CASSEIIPAGTEAFF. For the CDR3, the DNA is TGTGCCAGCAGTGAAATAATCCCCGCAGGGACTGAAGCTTTCTTT.

V and J are TRBV5-8 and TRBJ1-1; 10 bases line up with TRBD1. CDR3 length: 15 amino acids. Germline lookup yields CDR1 SGHTS and CDR2 YDEGEE. Germline trimming cut 4 bases from V and 1 base from J; bases unmatched to any gene: 4. The CDR3 coding sequence is TGTGCCAGCAGCAAAAGGACAGGGGGGAACACTGAAGCTTTCTTT. It yields the protein CASSKRTGGNTEAFF.